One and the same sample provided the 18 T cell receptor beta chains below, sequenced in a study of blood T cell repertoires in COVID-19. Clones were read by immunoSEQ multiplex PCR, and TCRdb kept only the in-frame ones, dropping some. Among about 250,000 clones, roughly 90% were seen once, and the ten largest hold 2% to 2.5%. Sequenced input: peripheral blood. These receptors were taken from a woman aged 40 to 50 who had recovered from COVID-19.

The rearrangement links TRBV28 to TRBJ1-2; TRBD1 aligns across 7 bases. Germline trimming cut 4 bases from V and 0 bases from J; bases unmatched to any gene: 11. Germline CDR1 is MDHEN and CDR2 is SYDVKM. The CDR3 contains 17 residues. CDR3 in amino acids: CASSSDDRAGPNYGYTF. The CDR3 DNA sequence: TGTGCCAGCAGTTCTGATGACAGGGCAGGTCCTAACTATGGCTACACCTTC.

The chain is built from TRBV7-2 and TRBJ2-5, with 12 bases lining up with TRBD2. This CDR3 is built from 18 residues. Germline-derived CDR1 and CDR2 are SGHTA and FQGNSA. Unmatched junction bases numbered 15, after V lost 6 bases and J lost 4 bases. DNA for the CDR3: TGTGCCAGCAGTGGCGTAGGTCTAGCGGGGGGGACGGGAGAGACCCAGTACTTC. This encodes CASSGVGLAGGTGETQYF.

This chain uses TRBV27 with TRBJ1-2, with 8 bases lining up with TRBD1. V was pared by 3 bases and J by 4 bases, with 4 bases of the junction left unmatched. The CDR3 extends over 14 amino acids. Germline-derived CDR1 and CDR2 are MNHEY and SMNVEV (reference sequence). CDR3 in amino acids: CASSLTGVGYGYTF. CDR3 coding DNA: TGTGCCAGCAGTTTGACAGGGGTCGGCTATGGCTACACCTTC.

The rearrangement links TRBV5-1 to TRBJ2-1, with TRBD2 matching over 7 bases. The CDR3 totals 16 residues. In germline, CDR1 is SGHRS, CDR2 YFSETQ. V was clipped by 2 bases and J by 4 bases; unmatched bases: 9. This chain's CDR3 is CASSLGTGGGYNEQFF. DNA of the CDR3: TGCGCCAGCAGCTTAGGGACGGGAGGAGGGTACAATGAGCAGTTCTTC.

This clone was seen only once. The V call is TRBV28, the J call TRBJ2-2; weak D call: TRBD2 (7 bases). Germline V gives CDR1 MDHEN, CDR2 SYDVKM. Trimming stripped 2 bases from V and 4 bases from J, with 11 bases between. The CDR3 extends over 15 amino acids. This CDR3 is CASSLGGAGTGELFF. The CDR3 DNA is TGTGCCAGCAGTTTAGGGGGGGCAGGCACCGGGGAGCTGTTTTTT.

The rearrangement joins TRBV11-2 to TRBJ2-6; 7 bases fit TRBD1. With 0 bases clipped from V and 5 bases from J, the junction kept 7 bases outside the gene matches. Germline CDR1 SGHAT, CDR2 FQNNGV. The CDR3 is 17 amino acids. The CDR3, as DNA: TGTGCCAGCAGCTTAGATGACAGGGTTTCTAGGGCCAACGTCCTGACTTTC. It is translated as CASSLDDRVSRANVLTF.

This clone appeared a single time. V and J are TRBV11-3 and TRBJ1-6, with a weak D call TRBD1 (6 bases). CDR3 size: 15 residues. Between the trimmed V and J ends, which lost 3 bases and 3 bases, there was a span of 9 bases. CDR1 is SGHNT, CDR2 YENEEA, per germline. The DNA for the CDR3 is TGTGCCAGCAGCTTGGACAGAAACTATAATTCACCCCTCCACTTT. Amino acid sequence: CASSLDRNYNSPLHF. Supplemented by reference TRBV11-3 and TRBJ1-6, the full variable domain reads EAGVVQSPRYKIIEKKQPVAFWCNPISGHNTLYWYLQNLGQGPELLIRYENEEAVDDSQLPKDRFSAERLKGVDSTLKIQPAELGDSAVYLCASSLDRNYNSPLHFGNGTRLTVT.

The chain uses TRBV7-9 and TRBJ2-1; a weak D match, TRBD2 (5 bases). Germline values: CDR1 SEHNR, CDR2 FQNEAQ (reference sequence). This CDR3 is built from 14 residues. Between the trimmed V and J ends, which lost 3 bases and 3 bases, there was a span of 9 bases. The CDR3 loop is CASSFGRGYNEQFF. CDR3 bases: TGTGCCAGCAGCTTCGGTCGGGGCTACAATGAGCAGTTCTTC.

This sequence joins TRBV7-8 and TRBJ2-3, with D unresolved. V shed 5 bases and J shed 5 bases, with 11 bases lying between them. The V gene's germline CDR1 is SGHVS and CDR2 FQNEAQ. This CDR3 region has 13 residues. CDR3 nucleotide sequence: TGTGCCAGCAGCAATAACTTTAGAGATACGCAGTATTTT. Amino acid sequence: CASSNNFRDTQYF. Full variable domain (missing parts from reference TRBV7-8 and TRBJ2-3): GAGVSQSPRYKVAKRGQDVALRCDPISGHVSLFWYQQALGQGPEFLTYFQNEAQLDKSGLPSDRFFAERPEGSVSTLKIQRTQQEDSAVYLCASSNNFRDTQYFGPGTRLTVL.

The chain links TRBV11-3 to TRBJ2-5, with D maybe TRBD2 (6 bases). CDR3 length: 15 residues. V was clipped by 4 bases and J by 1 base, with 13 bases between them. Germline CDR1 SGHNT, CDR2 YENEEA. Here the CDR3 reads CASSSVGDSQETQYF. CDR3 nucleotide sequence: TGTGCCAGCAGCTCTGTGGGGGACTCCCAAGAGACCCAGTACTTC.

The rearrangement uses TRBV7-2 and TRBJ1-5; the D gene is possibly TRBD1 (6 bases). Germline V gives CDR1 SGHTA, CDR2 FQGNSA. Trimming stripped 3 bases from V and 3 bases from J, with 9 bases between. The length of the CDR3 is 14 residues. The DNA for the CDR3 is TGTGCCAGCAGCTTTTCAGGGGCCAATCAGCCCCAGCATTTT. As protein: CASSFSGANQPQHF.

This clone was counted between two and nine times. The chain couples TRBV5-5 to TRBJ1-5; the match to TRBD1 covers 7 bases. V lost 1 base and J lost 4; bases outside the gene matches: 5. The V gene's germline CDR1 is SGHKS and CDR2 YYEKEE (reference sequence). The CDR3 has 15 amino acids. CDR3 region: CASSLFRGNNQPQHF. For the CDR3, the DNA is TGTGCCAGCAGCTTGTTCAGGGGGAATAATCAGCCCCAGCATTTT. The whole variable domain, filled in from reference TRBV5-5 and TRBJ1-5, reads DAGVTQSPTHLIKTRGQQVTLRCSPISGHKSVSWYQQVLGQGPQFIFQYYEKEERGRGNFPDRFSARQFPNYSSELNVNALLLGDSALYLCASSLFRGNNQPQHFGDGTRLSIL.

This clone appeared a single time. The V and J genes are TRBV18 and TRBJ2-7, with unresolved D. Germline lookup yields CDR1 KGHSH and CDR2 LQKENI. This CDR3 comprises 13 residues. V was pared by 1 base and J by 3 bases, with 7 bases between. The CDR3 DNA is TGTGCCAGCTCACCACTAGCCCGCTACGAGCAGTACTTC. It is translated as CASSPLARYEQYF.

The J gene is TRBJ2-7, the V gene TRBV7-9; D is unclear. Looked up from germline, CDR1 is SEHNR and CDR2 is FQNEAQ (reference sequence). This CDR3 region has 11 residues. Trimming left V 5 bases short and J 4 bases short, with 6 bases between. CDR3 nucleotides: TGTGCCAGCAGCCTCTCTTACGAGCAGTACTTC. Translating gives CASSLSYEQYF.

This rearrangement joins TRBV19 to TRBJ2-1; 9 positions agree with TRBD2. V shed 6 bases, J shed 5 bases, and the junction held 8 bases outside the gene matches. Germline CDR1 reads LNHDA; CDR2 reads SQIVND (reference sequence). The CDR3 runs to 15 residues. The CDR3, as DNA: TGTGCCAGTAGCTTCCAAATAGCGGGGGACAATGAGCAGTTCTTC. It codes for CASSFQIAGDNEQFF.

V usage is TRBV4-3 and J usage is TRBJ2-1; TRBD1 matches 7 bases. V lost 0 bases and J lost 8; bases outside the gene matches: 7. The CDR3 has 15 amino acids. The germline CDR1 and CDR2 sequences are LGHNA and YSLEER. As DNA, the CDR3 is TGCGCCAGCAGCCAAGAGCTGAACAGGGGTCATGAGCAGTTCTTC. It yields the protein CASSQELNRGHEQFF.

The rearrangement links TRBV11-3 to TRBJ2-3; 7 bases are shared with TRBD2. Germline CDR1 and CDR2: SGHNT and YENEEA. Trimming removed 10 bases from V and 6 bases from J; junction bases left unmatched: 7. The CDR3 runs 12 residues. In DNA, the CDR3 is TGTGCCATTGGGGAGGGTATTGATACGCAGTATTTT. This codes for CAIGEGIDTQYF.

The chain's CDR3 is CAWRGQTGNSPLHF. The CDR3 bases are TGTGCCTGGAGGGGGCAAACAGGGAATTCACCCCTCCACTTT. This chain links TRBV30 with TRBJ1-6, with D possibly matching TRBD1 (6 bases). CDR3 size: 14 residues. CDR1 and CDR2 from the germline V gene are GTSNPN and SVGIG (reference sequence). Trimming removed 3 bases from V and 7 bases from J, with 13 bases in between. Full variable domain (remainder filled in from reference TRBV30 and TRBJ1-6): SQTIHQWPATLVQPVGSPLSLECTVEGTSNPNLYWYRQAAGRGLQLLFYSVGIGQISSEVPQNLSASRPQDRQFILSSKKLLLSDSGFYLCAWRGQTGNSPLHFGNGTRLTVT.